These T cell receptor beta chains were read from a single sample in a study of glioma-infiltrating T cells after dendritic cell vaccination. Profiled with immunoSEQ multiplex PCR; TCRdb holds only in-frame clones, not every one. Of roughly 90,000 clones in the sample, under 90% were seen once. This material consisted of blood, taken before dendritic cell vaccination. These receptors came from a human donor with glioblastoma. The CDR3 runs from the conserved cysteine through the conserved F or W. A D gene is named only where the DNA matches it firmly. Only part of the rows carry a size: once, few, many, or a class if the clone is expanded.

CDR3 length	V gene	D gene	J gene	clone size	CDR3 DNA	CDR3 protein
16	TRBV5-6	NA	TRBJ1-2	once	TGTGCCAGCAGCCGCCCGTCCGGGGGTACGAGGGGAGGCTACACCTTC	CASSRPSGGTRGGYTF
13	TRBV7-7	NA	TRBJ2-5	NA	TGTGCCAGCAGCCCCACAGGATGGGAGACCCAGTACTTC	CASSPTGWETQYF
15	TRBV7-2	TRBD1	TRBJ1-1	NA	TGTGCCAGCAGCCCGCGGACAGGATTGAACACTGAAGCTTTCTTT	CASSPRTGLNTEAFF
13	TRBV2	TRBD2	TRBJ2-7	NA	TGTGCCAGTCTTGGGGGGGGGTGGAACGAGCAGTACTTC	CASLGGGWNEQYF
14	TRBV27	TRBD2	TRBJ2-7	once	TGTGCCAGCAGTATAGCGGGAGGGAGGTACGAGCAGTACTTC	CASSIAGGRYEQYF
15	TRBV5-1	TRBD2	TRBJ2-3	NA	TGCGCCAGCAGCTTGTCGTCGGGGGGTTTCAATACGCAGTATTTT	CASSLSSGGFNTQYF
14	TRBV19	NA	TRBJ1-2	NA	TGTGCCAGTAGTATAACAGGTACAGGCTATGGCTACACCTTC	CASSITGTGYGYTF
16	TRBV7-9	NA	TRBJ1-4	NA	TGTGCCAGCAGCTTAACAGGGCTTGCAACTAATGAAAAACTGTTTTTT	CASSLTGLATNEKLFF
17	TRBV30	NA	TRBJ1-4	NA	TGTGCCTGGAGTCCTCTACTTTATGTTGCAACTAATGAAAAACTGTTTTTT	CAWSPLLYVATNEKLFF
16	TRBV4-2	TRBD1	TRBJ2-7	NA	TGTGCCAGCAGCCAAACCCCCGGGACAGGGGGTAACGAGCAGTACTTC	CASSQTPGTGGNEQYF
14	TRBV7-2	TRBD2	TRBJ2-7	NA	TGTGCCAGCAGCTTCACTAGCGGGGAATACGAGCAGTACTTC	CASSFTSGEYEQYF
13	TRBV2	NA	TRBJ2-2	once	TGTGCCAGCGACTTCGGGAACACCGGGGAGCTGTTTTTT	CASDFGNTGELFF
16	TRBV9	TRBD1	TRBJ2-7	NA	TGTGCCAGCAGCGTAGGAGTTGGGACAGGGAATTACGAGCAGTACTTC	CASSVGVGTGNYEQYF
14	TRBV19	NA	TRBJ2-3	NA	TGTGCCAGTAGTAGCTGGAGTCGGACAGATACGCAGTATTTT	CASSSWSRTDTQYF
15	TRBV30	TRBD1	TRBJ2-2	few	TGTGCCTGCCCCACTGGGACAGGGGGGGCCGGGGAGCTGTTTTTT	CACPTGTGGAGELFF
11	TRBV19	NA	TRBJ2-1	few	TGTGCCAGTACGACAGCATATGAGCAGTTCTTC	CASTTAYEQFF